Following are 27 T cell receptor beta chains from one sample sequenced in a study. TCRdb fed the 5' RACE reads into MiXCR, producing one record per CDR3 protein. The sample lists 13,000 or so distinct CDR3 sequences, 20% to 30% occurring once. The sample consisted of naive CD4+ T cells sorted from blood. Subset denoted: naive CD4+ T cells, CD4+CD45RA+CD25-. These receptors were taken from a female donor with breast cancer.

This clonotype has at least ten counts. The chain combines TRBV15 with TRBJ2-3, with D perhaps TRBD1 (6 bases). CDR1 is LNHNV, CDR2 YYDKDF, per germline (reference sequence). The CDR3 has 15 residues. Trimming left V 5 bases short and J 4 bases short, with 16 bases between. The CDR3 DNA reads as TGTGCCACCAGCCCACAAACAGGGCGCCCAGATACGCAGTATTTT. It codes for CATSPQTGRPDTQYF.

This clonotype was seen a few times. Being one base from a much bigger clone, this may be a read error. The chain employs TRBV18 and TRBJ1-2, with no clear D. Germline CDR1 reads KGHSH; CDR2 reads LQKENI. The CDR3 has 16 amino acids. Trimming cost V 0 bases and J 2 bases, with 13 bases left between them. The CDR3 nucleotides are TGTGCCAGCTCACCACCAAACCTAGGGCGAAACTATGGCTACACCTTC. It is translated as CASSPPNLGRNYGYTF.

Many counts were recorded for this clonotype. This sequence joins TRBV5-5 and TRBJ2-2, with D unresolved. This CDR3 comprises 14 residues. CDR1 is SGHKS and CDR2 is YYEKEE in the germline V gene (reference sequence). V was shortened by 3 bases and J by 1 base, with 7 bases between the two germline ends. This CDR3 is CASSSIQNTGELFF. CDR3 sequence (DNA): TGTGCCAGCAGCTCCATACAGAACACCGGGGAGCTGTTTTTT.

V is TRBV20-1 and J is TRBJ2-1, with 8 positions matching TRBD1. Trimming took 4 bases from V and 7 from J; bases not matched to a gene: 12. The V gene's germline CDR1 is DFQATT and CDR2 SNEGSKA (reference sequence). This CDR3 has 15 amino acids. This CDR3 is CSAKDSGQEKNEQFF. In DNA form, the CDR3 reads TGCAGTGCTAAGGACTCGGGACAGGAAAAAAATGAGCAGTTCTTC.

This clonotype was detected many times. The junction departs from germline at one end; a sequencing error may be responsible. The DNA for the CDR3 is TGTGCCAGCAGTGGCGGGGGCACCGTATATTTT. Amino acid sequence: CASSGGGTVYF. The V gene is TRBV25-1, the J gene TRBJ1-3; perhaps TRBD1 as D (6 bases). Germline loops: CDR1 MGHDK, CDR2 SYGVNS. There are 11 residues in the CDR3.

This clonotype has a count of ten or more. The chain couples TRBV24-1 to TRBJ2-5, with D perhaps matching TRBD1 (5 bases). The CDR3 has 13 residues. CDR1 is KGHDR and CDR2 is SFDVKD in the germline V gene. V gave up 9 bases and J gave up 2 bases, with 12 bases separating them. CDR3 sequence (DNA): TGTGCCACCTCGACAGACAGTCAAGAGACCCAGTACTTC. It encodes CATSTDSQETQYF.

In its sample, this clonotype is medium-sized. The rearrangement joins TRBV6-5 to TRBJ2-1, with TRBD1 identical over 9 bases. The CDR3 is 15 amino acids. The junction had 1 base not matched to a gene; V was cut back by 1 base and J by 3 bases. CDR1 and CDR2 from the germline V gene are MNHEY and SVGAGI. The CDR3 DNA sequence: TGTGCCAGCAGTTACTTGACAGGGGGCTACAATGAGCAGTTCTTC. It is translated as CASSYLTGGYNEQFF.

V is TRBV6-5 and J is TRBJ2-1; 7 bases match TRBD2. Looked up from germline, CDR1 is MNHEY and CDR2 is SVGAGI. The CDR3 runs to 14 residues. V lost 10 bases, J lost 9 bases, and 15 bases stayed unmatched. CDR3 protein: CATLSSGWLGEQFF. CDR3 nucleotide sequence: TGTGCCACCCTAAGTAGCGGGTGGTTAGGTGAGCAGTTCTTC.

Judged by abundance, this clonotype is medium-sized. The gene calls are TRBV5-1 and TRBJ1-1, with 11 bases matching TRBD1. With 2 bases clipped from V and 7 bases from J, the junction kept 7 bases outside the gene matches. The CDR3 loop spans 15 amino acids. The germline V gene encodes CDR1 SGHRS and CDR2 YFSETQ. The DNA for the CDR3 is TGCGCCAGCAGCTTACCGGGACAGGGGGTTCTTGAAGCTTTCTTT. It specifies CASSLPGQGVLEAFF.

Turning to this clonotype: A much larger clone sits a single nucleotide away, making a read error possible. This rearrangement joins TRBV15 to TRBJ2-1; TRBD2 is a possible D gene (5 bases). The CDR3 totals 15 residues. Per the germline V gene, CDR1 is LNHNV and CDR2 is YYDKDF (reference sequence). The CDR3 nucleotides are TGTGCCACCGGCAGAGATCTGGGAGCTTACAATGAGCAGTTCTTC. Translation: CATGRDLGAYNEQFF.

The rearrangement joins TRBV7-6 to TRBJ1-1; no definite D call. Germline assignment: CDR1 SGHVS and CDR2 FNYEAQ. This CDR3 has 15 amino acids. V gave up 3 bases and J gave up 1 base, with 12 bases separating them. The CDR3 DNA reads TGTGCCAGCAGCTTCCCGACATGGCGGAACACTGAAGCTTTCTTT. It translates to CASSFPTWRNTEAFF.

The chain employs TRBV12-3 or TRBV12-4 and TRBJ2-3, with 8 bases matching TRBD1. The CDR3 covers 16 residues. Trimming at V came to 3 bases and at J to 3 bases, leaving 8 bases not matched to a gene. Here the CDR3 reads CASSLLVRGPTDTQYF. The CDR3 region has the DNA TGTGCCAGCAGTTTGTTGGTCAGGGGGCCAACAGATACGCAGTATTTT.

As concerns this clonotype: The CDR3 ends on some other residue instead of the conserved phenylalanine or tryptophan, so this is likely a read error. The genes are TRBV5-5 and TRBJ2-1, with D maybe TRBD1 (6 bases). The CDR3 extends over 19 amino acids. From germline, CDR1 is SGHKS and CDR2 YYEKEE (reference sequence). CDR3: CASSPNPGPGTRTYKEQFC. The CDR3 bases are TGTGCCAGCAGCCCCAACCCAGGGCCCGGGACAAGGACCTACAAGGAGCAGTTCTGC.

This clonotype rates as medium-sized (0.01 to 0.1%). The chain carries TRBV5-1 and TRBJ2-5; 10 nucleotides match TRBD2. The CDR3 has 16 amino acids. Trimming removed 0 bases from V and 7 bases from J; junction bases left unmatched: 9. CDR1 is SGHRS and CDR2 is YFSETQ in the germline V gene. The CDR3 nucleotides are TGCGCCAGCAGCTTGGATCTAGCGGGAGCGACGGGGACCCAGTACTTC. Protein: CASSLDLAGATGTQYF.

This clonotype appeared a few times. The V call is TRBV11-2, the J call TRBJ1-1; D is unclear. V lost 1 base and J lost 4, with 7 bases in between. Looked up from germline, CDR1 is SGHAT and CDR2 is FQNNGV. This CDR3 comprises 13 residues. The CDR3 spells CASSLGQTTEAFF. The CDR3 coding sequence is TGTGCCAGCAGCTTAGGGCAGACCACTGAAGCTTTCTTT. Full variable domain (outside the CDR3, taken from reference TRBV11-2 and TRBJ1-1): EAGVAQSPRYKIIEKRQSVAFWCNPISGHATLYWYQQILGQGPKLLIQFQNNGVVDDSQLPKDRFSAERLKGVDSTLKIQPAKLEDSAVYLCASSLGQTTEAFFGQGTRLTVV.

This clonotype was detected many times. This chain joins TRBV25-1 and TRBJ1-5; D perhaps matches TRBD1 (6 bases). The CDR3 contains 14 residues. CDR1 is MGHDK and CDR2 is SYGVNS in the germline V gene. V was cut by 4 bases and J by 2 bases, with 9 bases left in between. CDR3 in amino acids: CASSAGGGNQPQHF. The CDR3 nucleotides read TGTGCCAGCAGTGCGGGGGGCGGCAATCAGCCCCAGCATTTT.

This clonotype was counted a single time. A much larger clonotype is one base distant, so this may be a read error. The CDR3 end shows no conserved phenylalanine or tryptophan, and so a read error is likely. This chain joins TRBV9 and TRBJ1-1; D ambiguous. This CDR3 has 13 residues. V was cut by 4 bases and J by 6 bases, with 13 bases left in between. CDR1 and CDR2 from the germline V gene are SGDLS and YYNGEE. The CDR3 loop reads CASSTSGSSEAFL. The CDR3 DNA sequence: TGTGCCAGCAGCACCTCTGGGAGTTCTGAAGCTTTCCTT.

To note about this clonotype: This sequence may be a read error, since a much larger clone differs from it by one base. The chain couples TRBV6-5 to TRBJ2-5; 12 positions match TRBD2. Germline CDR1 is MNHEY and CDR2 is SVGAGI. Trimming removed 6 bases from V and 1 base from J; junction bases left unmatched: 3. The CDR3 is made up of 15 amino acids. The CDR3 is CASRGLAGRQETQYF. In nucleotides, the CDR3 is TGTGCCAGCAGAGGACTAGCGGGACGCCAAGAGACCCAGTACTTC.

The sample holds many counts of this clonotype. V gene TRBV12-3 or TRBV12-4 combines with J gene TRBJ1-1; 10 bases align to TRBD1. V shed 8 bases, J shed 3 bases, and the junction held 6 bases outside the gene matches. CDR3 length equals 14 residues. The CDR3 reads CASVGTGEDTEAFF. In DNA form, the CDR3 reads TGTGCCAGCGTTGGGACAGGGGAGGACACTGAAGCTTTCTTT.

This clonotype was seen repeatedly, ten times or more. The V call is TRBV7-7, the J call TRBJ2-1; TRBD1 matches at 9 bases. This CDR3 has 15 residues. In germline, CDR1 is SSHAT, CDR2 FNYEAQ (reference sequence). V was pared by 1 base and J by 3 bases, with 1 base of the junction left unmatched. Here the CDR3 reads CASSLGTGVYNEQFF. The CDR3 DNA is TGTGCCAGCAGCTTAGGGACAGGGGTCTACAATGAGCAGTTCTTC.

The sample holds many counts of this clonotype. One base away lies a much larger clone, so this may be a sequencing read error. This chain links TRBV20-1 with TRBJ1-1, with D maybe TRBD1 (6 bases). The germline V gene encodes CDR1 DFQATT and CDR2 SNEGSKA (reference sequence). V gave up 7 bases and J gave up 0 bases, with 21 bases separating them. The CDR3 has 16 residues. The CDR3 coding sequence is TGCAGTGTTGGAAAAGGTTCACAGGGTTTGAACACTGAAGCTTTCTTT. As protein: CSVGKGSQGLNTEAFF.

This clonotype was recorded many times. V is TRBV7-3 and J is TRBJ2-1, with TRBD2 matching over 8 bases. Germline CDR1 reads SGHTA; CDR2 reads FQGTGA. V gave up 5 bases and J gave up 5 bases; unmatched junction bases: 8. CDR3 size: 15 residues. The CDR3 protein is CASSQGSGTNNEQFF. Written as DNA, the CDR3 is TGTGCCAGCAGCCAAGGTAGCGGGACTAACAATGAGCAGTTCTTC.

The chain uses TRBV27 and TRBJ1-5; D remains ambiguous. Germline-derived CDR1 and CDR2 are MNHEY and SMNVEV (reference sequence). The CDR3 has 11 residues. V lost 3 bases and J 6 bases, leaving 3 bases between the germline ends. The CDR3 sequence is CASSFSQPQHF. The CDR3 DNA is TGTGCCAGCAGTTTTTCTCAGCCCCAGCATTTT.

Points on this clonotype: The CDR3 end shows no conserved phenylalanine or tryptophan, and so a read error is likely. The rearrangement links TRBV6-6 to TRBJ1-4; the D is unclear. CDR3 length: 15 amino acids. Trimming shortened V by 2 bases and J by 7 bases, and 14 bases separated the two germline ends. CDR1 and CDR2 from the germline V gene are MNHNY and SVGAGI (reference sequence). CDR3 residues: CASSYEGFGGEKLFL. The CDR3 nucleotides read TGTGCCAGCAGTTACGAGGGATTTGGCGGTGAAAAACTGTTTCTT.

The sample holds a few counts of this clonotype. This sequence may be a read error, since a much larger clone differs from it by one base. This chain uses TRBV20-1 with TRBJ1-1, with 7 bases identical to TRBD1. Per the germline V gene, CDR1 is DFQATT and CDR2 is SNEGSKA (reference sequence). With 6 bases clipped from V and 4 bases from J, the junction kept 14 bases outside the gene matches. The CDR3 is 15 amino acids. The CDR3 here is CSANPSDREATEAFF. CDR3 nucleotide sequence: TGCAGTGCCAACCCTAGTGACAGGGAGGCCACTGAAGCTTTCTTT.

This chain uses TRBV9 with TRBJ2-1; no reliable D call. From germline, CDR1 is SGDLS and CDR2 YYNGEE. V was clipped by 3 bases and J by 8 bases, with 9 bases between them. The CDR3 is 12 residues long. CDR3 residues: CASSATSHEQFF. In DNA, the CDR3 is TGTGCCAGCAGCGCTACCAGCCATGAGCAGTTCTTC.

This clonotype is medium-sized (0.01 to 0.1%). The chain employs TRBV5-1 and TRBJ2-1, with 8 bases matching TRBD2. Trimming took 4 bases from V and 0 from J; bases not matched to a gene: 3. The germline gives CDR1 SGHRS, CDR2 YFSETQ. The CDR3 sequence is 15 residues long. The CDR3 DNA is TGCGCCAGCAGCGGCACTAGCGGCTCCTACAATGAGCAGTTCTTC. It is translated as CASSGTSGSYNEQFF.